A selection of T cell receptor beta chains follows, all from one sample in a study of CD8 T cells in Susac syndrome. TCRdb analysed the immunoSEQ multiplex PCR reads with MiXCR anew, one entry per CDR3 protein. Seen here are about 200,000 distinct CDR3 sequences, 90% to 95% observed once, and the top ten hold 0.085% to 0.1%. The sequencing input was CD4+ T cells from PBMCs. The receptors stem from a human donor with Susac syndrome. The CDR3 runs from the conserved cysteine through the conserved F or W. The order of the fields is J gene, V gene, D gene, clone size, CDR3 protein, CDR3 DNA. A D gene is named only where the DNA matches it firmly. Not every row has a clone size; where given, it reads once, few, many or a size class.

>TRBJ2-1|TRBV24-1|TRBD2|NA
CATTHCGGGPYNEQFF
TGTGCCACCACCCACTGCGGGGGTGGCCCCTACAATGAGCAGTTCTTC
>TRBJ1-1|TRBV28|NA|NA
CASSDAMNTEAFF
TGTGCCAGCAGTGACGCTATGAACACTGAAGCTTTCTTT
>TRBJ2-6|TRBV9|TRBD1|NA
CASSVDPGTGRSGANVLTF
TGTGCCAGCAGCGTAGACCCCGGGACAGGTCGTTCTGGGGCCAACGTCCTGACTTTC
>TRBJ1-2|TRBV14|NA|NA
CASSQGPYGYTF
TGTGCCAGCAGCCAAGGACCCTATGGCTACACCTTC
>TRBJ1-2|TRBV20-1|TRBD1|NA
CSARMGQGKYGYTF
TGCAGTGCTAGAATGGGACAGGGAAAGTATGGCTACACCTTC
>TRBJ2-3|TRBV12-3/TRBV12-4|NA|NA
CASSLVRNTQYF
TGTGCCAGCAGTTTAGTGAGAAATACGCAGTATTTT
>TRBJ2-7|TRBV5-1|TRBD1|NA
CASSPDREVAEQYF
TGCGCCAGCAGCCCGGACAGGGAGGTTGCCGAGCAGTACTTC
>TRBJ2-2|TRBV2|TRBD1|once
CASNFNMGQAGGELFF
TGTGCCAGCAATTTCAATATGGGACAGGCCGGCGGGGAGCTGTTTTTT
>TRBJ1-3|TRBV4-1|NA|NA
CASSQDRGTGNTIYF
TGCGCCAGCAGCCAAGACAGGGGAACAGGAAACACCATATATTTT
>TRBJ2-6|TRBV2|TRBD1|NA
CASLRDRAPGANVLTF
TGTGCCAGCCTCCGGGACAGGGCCCCTGGGGCCAACGTCCTGACTTTC
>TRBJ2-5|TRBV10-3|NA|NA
CAISVEDRYQETQYF
TGTGCCATCAGTGTCGAGGACAGATACCAAGAGACCCAGTACTTC
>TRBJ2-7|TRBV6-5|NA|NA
CASSNQGFYEQYF
TGTGCCAGCAGTAATCAGGGTTTTTACGAGCAGTACTTC
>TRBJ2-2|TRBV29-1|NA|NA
CSVVKVAGELFF
TGCAGCGTTGTTAAGGTAGCCGGGGAGCTGTTTTTT
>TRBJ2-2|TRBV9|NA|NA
CASSVDSFDTGELFF
TGTGCCAGCAGCGTAGATTCGTTTGACACCGGGGAGCTGTTTTTT
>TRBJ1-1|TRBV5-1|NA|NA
CASSPGQNMNTEAFF
TGCGCCAGCAGCCCCGGGCAGAACATGAACACTGAAGCTTTCTTT
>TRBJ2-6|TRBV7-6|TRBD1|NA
CASSLSDREYGANVLTF
TGTGCCAGCAGCTTATCGGACAGGGAATATGGGGCCAACGTCCTGACTTTC
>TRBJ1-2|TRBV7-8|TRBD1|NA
CASSRRTGNGYTF
TGTGCCAGCAGCCGGAGGACAGGGAATGGCTACACCTTC
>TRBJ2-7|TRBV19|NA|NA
CASSVVGDPRSEQYF
TGTGCCAGTAGTGTGGTGGGGGACCCCCGGAGCGAGCAGTACTTC
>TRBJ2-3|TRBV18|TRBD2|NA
CASSPPVTSGSTDTQYF
TGTGCCAGCTCACCACCGGTAACTAGCGGGAGCACAGATACGCAGTATTTT
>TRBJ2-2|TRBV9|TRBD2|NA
CASSARSGVNTGELFF
TGTGCCAGCAGCGCCCGTAGCGGGGTGAACACCGGGGAGCTGTTTTTT
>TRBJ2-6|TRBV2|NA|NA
CASSPDNSGANVLTF
TGTGCCAGCAGCCCGGACAACTCTGGGGCCAACGTCCTGACTTTC
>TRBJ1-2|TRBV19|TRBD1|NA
CASRTTGANYGYTF
TGTGCCAGTAGAACTACAGGGGCAAACTATGGCTACACCTTC
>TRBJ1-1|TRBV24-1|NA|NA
CATSLGGGRAEAFF
TGTGCCACCAGTCTAGGTGGGGGGCGGGCTGAAGCTTTCTTT
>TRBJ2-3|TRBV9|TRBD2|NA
CASSVVGSGGDPQYF
TGTGCCAGCAGCGTAGTGGGAAGCGGGGGGGATCCGCAGTATTTT
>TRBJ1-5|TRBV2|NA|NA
CASRPGISNQPQHF
TGTGCCAGCAGACCAGGAATTAGCAATCAGCCCCAGCATTTT
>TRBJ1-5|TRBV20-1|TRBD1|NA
CSSPRDRDQPQHF
TGCAGTTCCCCTCGGGACAGAGATCAGCCCCAGCATTTT
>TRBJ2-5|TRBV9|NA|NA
CASSVGPGGETQYF
TGTGCCAGCAGCGTAGGTCCAGGTGGAGAGACCCAGTACTTC
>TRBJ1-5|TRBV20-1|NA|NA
CSASSGRLYQPQHF
TGCAGTGCTAGTTCGGGGAGGCTTTATCAGCCCCAGCATTTT